The rows below give T cell receptor beta chains drawn from one sample of a study of T cells after yellow fever vaccination. TCRdb itself ran the 5' RACE reads through MiXCR, one entry per CDR3 protein. The sample shows roughly 48,000 distinct CDR3 sequences, 6.5% to 8.5% of them seen only once. The starting material was CD8+ T cells not binding an NS4B(214-222) dextramer, sorted from PBMCs, obtained 35 to 50 days after the first yellow fever vaccination. The receptors come from a man between 18 and 35 years old who received the YFV17D yellow fever vaccine. Each CDR3 is given with its conserved first and last residue. Each record gives: D gene, clone size, J gene, V gene, CDR3 protein, CDR3 DNA. A D gene is named only where the DNA matches it firmly. Part of the rows lack a size; the others show once, few, many or a class for expanded clones.

>TRBD2|few|TRBJ2-2|TRBV19
CASSIGGGARELFF
TGTGCCAGTAGTATCGGCGGGGGGGCCAGGGAGCTGTTTTTT
>TRBD1|.|TRBJ2-1|TRBV4-1
CASSPLRPGTGGVEQFF
TGCGCCAGCAGCCCCCTTCGACCCGGGACAGGGGGTGTTGAGCAGTTCTTC
>TRBD2|many|TRBJ2-7|TRBV20-1
CSAPGPGLATYEQYF
TGCAGTGCTCCAGGACCGGGACTAGCGACCTACGAGCAGTACTTC
>TRBD1|few|TRBJ2-1|TRBV7-9
CASSLGRTGVNNEQFF
TGTGCCAGCAGCTTAGGTCGGACAGGGGTTAACAATGAGCAGTTCTTC
>.|many|TRBJ1-2|TRBV4-1
CASSQDESDYGYTF
TGCGCCAGCAGCCAAGATGAGTCCGACTATGGCTACACCTTC
>.|many|TRBJ1-5|TRBV5-6
CASSLRAYSNQPQHF
TGTGCCAGCAGCCTCCGGGCCTATAGCAATCAGCCCCAGCATTTT
>TRBD1|.|TRBJ1-1|TRBV7-9
CASSHVQGSRPTEAFF
TGTGCCAGCAGCCACGTACAGGGGTCAAGGCCCACTGAAGCTTTCTTT
>TRBD1|many|TRBJ2-3|TRBV4-3
CASSQAPFGTAITDTQYF
TGCGCCAGCAGCCAAGCTCCTTTTGGGACAGCTATCACAGATACGCAGTATTTT
>.|many|TRBJ2-1|TRBV20-1
CSAGLLVPSYNEQFF
TGCAGTGCTGGGCTACTAGTGCCATCCTACAATGAGCAGTTCTTC
>.|few|TRBJ2-4|TRBV6-5
CASSYSSQYIQYF
TGTGCCAGCAGTTACTCGTCACAGTACATTCAGTACTTC
>TRBD1|many|TRBJ2-2|TRBV7-6
CASSEGQGYTGELFF
TGTGCCAGCAGCGAAGGACAGGGTTACACCGGGGAGCTGTTTTTT
>.|few|TRBJ1-1|TRBV5-5
CASSAGQGNEAFF
TGTGCCAGCAGCGCAGGACAAGGCAATGAAGCTTTCTTT
>.|many|TRBJ2-5|TRBV4-3
CASSQAVLETQYF
TGCGCCAGCAGCCAGGCAGTCCTAGAGACCCAGTACTTC
>.|many|TRBJ1-2|TRBV20-1
CSARDRRYGYGYTF
TGCAGTGCTAGAGATCGTAGGTACGGCTATGGCTACACCTTC
>TRBD1|few|TRBJ2-7|TRBV7-8
CASSLEFLGDSTYEQYF
TGTGCCAGCAGCTTAGAATTTTTGGGGGACAGCACCTACGAGCAGTACTTC
>.|.|TRBJ1-2|TRBV19
CASRRQDSQNYGYTF
TGTGCCAGTAGGCGACAGGACTCCCAGAACTATGGCTACACCTTC
>.|many|TRBJ2-2|TRBV12-3/TRBV12-4
CASSITGELFF
TGTGCCAGCAGTATCACCGGGGAGCTGTTTTTT
>.|many|TRBJ1-5|TRBV5-1
CASSLAGGGNQPQHF
TGCGCCAGCAGCTTGGCCGGAGGAGGGAATCAGCCCCAGCATTTT
>.|.|TRBJ1-1|TRBV5-6
CASTPGASAEAFF
TGTGCCAGCACCCCGGGGGCCTCGGCTGAAGCTTTCTTT
>TRBD2|few|TRBJ2-3|TRBV5-1
CASSLGLAGTTDTQYF
TGCGCCAGCAGCTTGGGGCTAGCGGGGACCACAGATACGCAGTATTTT
>.|few|TRBJ2-3|TRBV27
CASSSGLLTDTQYF
TGTGCCAGCAGTTCGGGACTTCTCACAGATACGCAGTATTTT
>TRBD1|many|TRBJ2-1|TRBV29-1
CSARQGASYNEQFF
TGCAGCGCCCGACAGGGGGCTTCCTACAATGAGCAGTTCTTC
>TRBD1|few|TRBJ1-1|TRBV7-9
CASRGTGADTEAFF
TGTGCCAGCAGAGGGACAGGGGCGGACACTGAAGCTTTCTTT
>.|few|TRBJ2-5|TRBV27
CASSRDGGGQETQYF
TGTGCCAGCAGCCGGGACGGTGGGGGCCAAGAGACCCAGTACTTC
>TRBD1|many|TRBJ2-2|TRBV9
CASSNRQGSTGELFF
TGTGCCAGCAGCAACCGACAGGGTAGCACCGGGGAGCTGTTTTTT
>.|.|TRBJ2-2|TRBV24-1
CATAGPGVHGELFF
TGTGCCACCGCCGGGCCAGGGGTTCACGGGGAGCTGTTTTTT
>.|.|TRBJ1-1|TRBV20-1
CSAREAGRTEAFF
TGCAGTGCTAGAGAGGCGGGGAGGACTGAAGCTTTCTTT
>TRBD2|.|TRBJ2-3|TRBV27
CASSLPRAGDTQYF
TGTGCCAGCAGTTTACCCCGAGCGGGGGATACGCAGTATTTT
>TRBD2|many|TRBJ2-7|TRBV6-2/TRBV6-3
CASSWRGDLDEQYF
TGTGCCAGCAGTTGGCGGGGGGACCTCGACGAGCAGTACTTC
>TRBD2|many|TRBJ2-7|TRBV3-1
CASSSPGGVTYEQYF
TGTGCCAGCAGCTCCCCGGGGGGTGTTACCTACGAGCAGTACTTC
>TRBD2|few|TRBJ2-5|TRBV27
CASRQKRGGRGETQYF
TGTGCCAGCAGACAAAAGCGGGGGGGCCGGGGAGAGACCCAGTACTTC
>TRBD1|few|TRBJ1-4|TRBV5-4
CASSLLVRGRGNEKLFF
TGTGCCAGCAGCTTGCTGGTGAGGGGGCGGGGTAATGAAAAACTGTTTTTT
>.|many|TRBJ2-1|TRBV12-3/TRBV12-4
CASSSGSSYNEQFF
TGTGCCAGCAGTTCGGGGAGCTCCTACAATGAGCAGTTCTTC
>.|.|TRBJ2-1|TRBV28
CASRPTEVSPYREQFF
TGTGCCAGCAGACCTACTGAGGTGTCGCCATATAGGGAGCAGTTCTTC
>TRBD2|many|TRBJ2-1|TRBV2
CASSEPRGDHNEQFF
TGTGCCAGCAGTGAGCCGCGGGGGGATCACAATGAGCAGTTCTTC
>.|many|TRBJ1-2|TRBV12-3/TRBV12-4
CASSFGEQGAYGYTF
TGTGCCAGCAGTTTCGGGGAACAGGGTGCCTATGGCTACACCTTC
>.|.|TRBJ2-7|TRBV25-1
CASITSGSGGEQYF
TGTGCCAGCATTACTTCAGGGTCGGGCGGCGAGCAGTACTTC
>.|.|TRBJ2-7|TRBV20-1
CSAPHMYEQYF
TGCAGTGCTCCGCACATGTACGAGCAGTACTTC
>.|.|TRBJ2-2|TRBV6-5
CASSYSTDANTGELFF
TGTGCCAGCAGTTACTCGACTGACGCGAACACCGGGGAGCTGTTTTTT
>.|few|TRBJ2-1|TRBV30
CACSGPSSYNEQFF
TGTGCCTGCAGCGGGCCAAGCTCCTACAATGAGCAGTTCTTC
>TRBD2|many|TRBJ2-3|TRBV9
CASSSGGNTQYF
TGTGCCAGCAGCTCGGGAGGGAATACGCAGTATTTT
>TRBD2|few|TRBJ2-1|TRBV27
CASSFLTSGGAGEQFF
TGTGCCAGCAGTTTCCTCACTAGCGGGGGGGCCGGTGAGCAGTTCTTC
>.|.|TRBJ2-1|TRBV29-1
CSVAPSYNEQFF
TGCAGCGTTGCCCCCTCATACAATGAGCAGTTCTTC
>TRBD1|many|TRBJ1-4|TRBV28
CASSGTGFGKLFF
TGTGCCAGCAGTGGGACAGGTTTCGGAAAACTGTTTTTT
>.|.|TRBJ2-1|TRBV2
CASKGNEQFF
TGTGCCAGCAAGGGCAATGAGCAGTTCTTC
>.|few|TRBJ2-3|TRBV20-1
CSANNGDESTDTQYF
TGCAGTGCTAACAATGGGGACGAGTCCACAGATACGCAGTATTTT
>.|many|TRBJ1-1|TRBV6-1
CASSPPGLNTEAFF
TGTGCCAGCAGTCCCCCGGGTCTGAACACTGAAGCTTTCTTT
>.|.|TRBJ1-1|TRBV7-9
CASSLEGNQAFF
TGTGCCAGCAGCTTAGAAGGGAACCAAGCTTTCTTT
>TRBD1|many|TRBJ2-7|TRBV6-5
CASSGTGGAFYEQYF
TGTGCCAGCAGCGGGACAGGGGGCGCTTTCTACGAGCAGTACTTC
>TRBD1|few|TRBJ2-7|TRBV19
CASSEQGISYEQYF
TGTGCCAGTAGTGAACAGGGGATCTCCTACGAGCAGTACTTC
>TRBD1|many|TRBJ1-3|TRBV25-1
CASKDRLSGNTIYF
TGTGCCAGCAAGGACAGGCTGTCTGGAAACACCATATATTTT
>.|many|TRBJ1-5|TRBV4-2
CASSQVDSNQPQHF
TGTGCCAGCAGCCAAGTTGATAGCAATCAGCCCCAGCATTTT
>.|.|TRBJ2-2|TRBV12-3/TRBV12-4
CASSTPELAVLGELFF
TGTGCCAGCAGTACTCCCGAGCTGGCGGTCCTCGGGGAGCTGTTTTTT
>.|few|TRBJ2-7|TRBV12-3/TRBV12-4
CASSLGVGHEQYF
TGTGCCAGCAGTTTAGGTGTGGGGCACGAGCAGTACTTC
>.|many|TRBJ2-3|TRBV9
CASSVGDTQYF
TGTGCCAGCAGCGTTGGAGATACGCAGTATTTT
>.|.|TRBJ1-3|TRBV4-2
CASSQDGTYGNTIYF
TGTGCCAGCAGCCAAGATGGAACATATGGAAACACCATATATTTT
>.|many|TRBJ2-3|TRBV10-2
CASSELIRDTQYF
TGCGCCAGCAGTGAGTTGATTCGGGATACGCAGTATTTT